These T cell receptor beta chains were read from a single sample in a study of OX40 agonist ivuxolimab in advanced cancers. TCRdb's table, derived via immunoSEQ multiplex PCR, lists solely in-frame clones and lacks some. The table shows some 96,000 clones, with about 79% occurring only once. This specimen was CD4+ or CD8+ T cells sorted from blood, taken in a trial of the OX40 agonist ivuxolimab. Receptors originate from an adult with an advanced solid tumor such as melanoma, head and neck, liver or kidney cancer. CDR3s include the opening cysteine and the closing phenylalanine or tryptophan. The D gene is left open where the match is weak. Some rows have no size entry. The others give once, few or many, or a class for an expanded clone.

J gene: TRBJ1-2
D gene: TRBD1
V gene: TRBV6-1
clone size: -
CDR3 DNA: TGTGCCAGCAGTGAAGCGGACAGGTTCTATGGCTACACCTTC
CDR3 protein: CASSEADRFYGYTF

J gene: TRBJ2-1
D gene: TRBD1
V gene: TRBV7-2
clone size: once
CDR3 DNA: TGTGCCAGCAGCTTAGGTGGGACAGGGGGCAAAAAGCAGTTCTTC
CDR3 protein: CASSLGGTGGKKQFF

J gene: TRBJ2-3
D gene: TRBD2
V gene: TRBV5-4
clone size: -
CDR3 DNA: TGTGCCAGCAGCTTTTCGACTAGCGGGGGTGGCCTGACAGATACGCAGTATTTT
CDR3 protein: CASSFSTSGGGLTDTQYF

J gene: TRBJ2-2
D gene: -
V gene: TRBV18
clone size: -
CDR3 DNA: TGTGCCAGCTCACCAAGGGGGGATGACACCGGGGAGCTGTTTTTT
CDR3 protein: CASSPRGDDTGELFF

J gene: TRBJ2-7
D gene: TRBD2
V gene: TRBV9
clone size: -
CDR3 DNA: TGTGCCAGCAGTCCTCCTAGCGGGAGACCCTACGAGCAGTACTTC
CDR3 protein: CASSPPSGRPYEQYF

J gene: TRBJ1-2
D gene: TRBD1
V gene: TRBV6-5
clone size: -
CDR3 DNA: TGTGCCAGCACCAATTGGGACAGAAACTATGGCTACACCTTC
CDR3 protein: CASTNWDRNYGYTF

J gene: TRBJ1-6
D gene: -
V gene: TRBV4-2
clone size: -
CDR3 DNA: TGTGCCAGCAGCCAAGAAGACCGTAATTCACCCCTCCACTTT
CDR3 protein: CASSQEDRNSPLHF

J gene: TRBJ2-5
D gene: -
V gene: TRBV5-1
clone size: -
CDR3 DNA: TGCGCCAGCAGTCGGAGGCCAGGGGAGACCCAGTACTTC
CDR3 protein: CASSRRPGETQYF

J gene: TRBJ1-2
D gene: TRBD1
V gene: TRBV5-5
clone size: -
CDR3 DNA: TGTGCCAGCAGCCAAGGAGGGGACAGGGACTATGGCTACACCTTC
CDR3 protein: CASSQGGDRDYGYTF

J gene: TRBJ1-1
D gene: -
V gene: TRBV6-1
clone size: -
CDR3 DNA: TGTGCCAGCACTACGGCTCGGGAAGCTTTCTTT
CDR3 protein: CASTTAREAFF

J gene: TRBJ2-1
D gene: -
V gene: TRBV18
clone size: -
CDR3 DNA: TGTGCCAGCTCACCCCTGGCCAGATCCTCCTACAATGAGCAGTTCTTC
CDR3 protein: CASSPLARSSYNEQFF

J gene: TRBJ1-2
D gene: -
V gene: TRBV27
clone size: -
CDR3 DNA: TGTGCCAGCAGAACCCCGGGGGGGGTCGGAGGCTACACCTTC
CDR3 protein: CASRTPGGVGGYTF

J gene: TRBJ1-2
D gene: -
V gene: TRBV6-4
clone size: -
CDR3 DNA: TGTGCCAGCAGTGACTCCGGACAGCGCTATGGCTACACCTTC
CDR3 protein: CASSDSGQRYGYTF

J gene: TRBJ1-1
D gene: -
V gene: TRBV6-5
clone size: -
CDR3 DNA: TGTGCCAGCAGTTACTCCCGAAGAGGGGGGGCCCAAGCTTTCTTT
CDR3 protein: CASSYSRRGGAQAFF

J gene: TRBJ1-1
D gene: -
V gene: TRBV7-2
clone size: -
CDR3 DNA: TGTGCCAGCAGCCAAGATGGGGGGGCTGAAGCTTTCTTT
CDR3 protein: CASSQDGGAEAFF

J gene: TRBJ2-1
D gene: TRBD2
V gene: TRBV5-4
clone size: -
CDR3 DNA: TGTGCCAGCAGCTCAATGGCCCAGCGGGAGATCTACAATGAGCAGTTCTTC
CDR3 protein: CASSSMAQREIYNEQFF

J gene: TRBJ2-7
D gene: -
V gene: TRBV4-1
clone size: -
CDR3 DNA: TGCGCCAGCAGGGCTACAGGGTTTAGGCTCGACGAGCAGTACTTC
CDR3 protein: CASRATGFRLDEQYF

J gene: TRBJ2-7
D gene: TRBD1
V gene: TRBV28
clone size: -
CDR3 DNA: TGTGCCAGCAGTTGGGGACAGGCCTCCTACGAGCAGTACTTC
CDR3 protein: CASSWGQASYEQYF

J gene: TRBJ1-5
D gene: -
V gene: TRBV10-3
clone size: -
CDR3 DNA: TGTGCCATCAGTGCGCAGCAAAGTGGTCAGCCCCAGCATTTT
CDR3 protein: CAISAQQSGQPQHF

J gene: TRBJ1-5
D gene: TRBD1
V gene: TRBV5-1
clone size: -
CDR3 DNA: TGCGCCAGCAGCTTGGGCACAGGGGCGCGTCAGCCCCAGCATTTT
CDR3 protein: CASSLGTGARQPQHF